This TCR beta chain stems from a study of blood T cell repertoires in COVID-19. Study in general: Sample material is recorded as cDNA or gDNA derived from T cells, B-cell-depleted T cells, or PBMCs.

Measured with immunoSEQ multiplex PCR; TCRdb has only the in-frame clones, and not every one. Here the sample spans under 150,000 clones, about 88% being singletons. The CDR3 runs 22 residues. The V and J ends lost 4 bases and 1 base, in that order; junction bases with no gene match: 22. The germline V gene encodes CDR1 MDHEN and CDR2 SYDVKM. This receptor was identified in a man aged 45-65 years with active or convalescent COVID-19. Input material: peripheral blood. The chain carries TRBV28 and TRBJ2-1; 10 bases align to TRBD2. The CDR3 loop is CASSSGQGAWASGSGSYNEQFF. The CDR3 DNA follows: TGTGCCAGCAGTTCCGGGCAGGGGGCTTGGGCTAGCGGGAGTGGTTCCTACAATGAGCAGTTCTTC.